This T cell receptor (beta chain) was captured in a study of T cells in Graves' hyperthyroidism and ophthalmopathy. RNA transcripts yielded amplified TCR beta CDR3 regions. HTBI primers drove first-round RT-PCR of the TCR CDR3. TCRdb itself ran the multiplex PCR reads through MiXCR, one entry per CDR3 protein. The table includes around 350,000 distinct CDR3 sequences, 15% to 18% detected once. Whole-study results and caveats: Ophthalmopathy was model-predicted a median about 6 months pre-onset.

Regarding this clonotype: The target antigen is unknown.

The germline V gene has CDR1 LNHNV and CDR2 YYDKDF (reference sequence). V lost 8 bases and J 5 bases, leaving 6 bases between the germline ends. The CDR3 loop spans 11 amino acids. This clonotype originated in a woman aged 18-29 years with Graves' hyperthyroidism that later progressed to Graves' ophthalmopathy. V gene TRBV15 combines with J gene TRBJ2-2; no reliable D call. Input material: blood. The DNA for the CDR3 is TGTGCCACCGGCGGAACCGGGGAGCTGTTTTTT. Translating it yields CATGGTGELFF.